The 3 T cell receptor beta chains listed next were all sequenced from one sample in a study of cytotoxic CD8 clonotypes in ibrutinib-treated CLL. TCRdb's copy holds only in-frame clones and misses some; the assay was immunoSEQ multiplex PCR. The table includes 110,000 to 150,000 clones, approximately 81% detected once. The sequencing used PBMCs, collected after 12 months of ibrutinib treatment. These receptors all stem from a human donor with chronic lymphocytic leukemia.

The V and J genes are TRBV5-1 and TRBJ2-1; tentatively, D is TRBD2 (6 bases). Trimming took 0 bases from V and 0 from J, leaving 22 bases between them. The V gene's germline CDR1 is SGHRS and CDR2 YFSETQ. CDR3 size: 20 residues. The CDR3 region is CASSLDPRPERASSYNEQFF. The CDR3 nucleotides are TGCGCCAGCAGCTTGGACCCCCGACCTGAGCGGGCAAGCTCCTACAATGAGCAGTTCTTC.

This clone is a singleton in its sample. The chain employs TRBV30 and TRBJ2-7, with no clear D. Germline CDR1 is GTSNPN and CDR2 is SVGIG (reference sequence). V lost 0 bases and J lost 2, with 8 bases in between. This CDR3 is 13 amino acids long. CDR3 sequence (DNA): TGTGCCTGGAGTGTACGAACCGCCTACGAGCAGTACTTC. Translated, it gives CAWSVRTAYEQYF.

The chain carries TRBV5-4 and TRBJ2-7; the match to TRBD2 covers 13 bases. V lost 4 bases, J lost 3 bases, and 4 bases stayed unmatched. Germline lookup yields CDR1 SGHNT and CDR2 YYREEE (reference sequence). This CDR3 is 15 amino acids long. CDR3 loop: CASSVGLAGVYEQYF. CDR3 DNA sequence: TGTGCCAGCAGCGTAGGACTAGCGGGAGTCTACGAGCAGTACTTC. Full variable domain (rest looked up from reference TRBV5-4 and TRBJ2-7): ETGVTQSPTHLIKTRGQQVTLRCSSQSGHNTVSWYQQALGQGPQFIFQYYREEENGRGNFPPRFSGLQFPNYSSELNVNALELDDSALYLCASSVGLAGVYEQYFGPGTRLTVT.